This T cell receptor (beta chain) was captured in a study of OX40 agonist ivuxolimab in advanced cancers. Describing the broader study: Ivuxolimab was a fully human IgG2 agonistic monoclonal antibody targeting the costimulatory receptor OX40 (CD134). Intravenous ivuxolimab was administered to patients every 2 weeks at six dose levels: 0.01, 0.1, 0.3, 1.5, 3 and 10 mg/kg. Prior anti-PD-1, anti-PD-L1 or anti-CTLA-4 therapy was permitted, and approximately 40% of dose-escalation patients had received checkpoint inhibitors. Partial responses occurred in three dose-escalation patients, of whom one had hepatocellular carcinoma and two had cutaneous melanoma. Of the approximately 54 patients in dose escalation, around 20 had hepatocellular carcinoma, some 15 had melanoma, 9 had renal cell carcinoma and 9 had head and neck cancer. The monotherapy dose-escalation portion (N of about 57 patients) of the phase I ivuxolimab trial is reported in the paper. In the dose-escalation cohort, around four fifths of patients were male, and the mean age was around 60 years with a range of about 20 to 80. Peripheral TCRbeta sequencing was intended to test whether TCR sequence diversity was altered and clonal T-cell expansion was caused by ivuxolimab. What the work shows at the level of the full study, not this receptor alone: In partial responders in the 0.1-3.0 mg/kg groups, normalized peripheral clonal expansion was found to be among the lowest, especially among CD8+ T cells. Low levels of normalized T-cell clonal expansion were also seen in some nonresponding patients. After ivuxolimab, expanded clones were on average more numerous among CD8+ T cells than among CD4+ T cells. The antigen specificity of the peripheral T cells that underwent clonal expansion was not determined. At doses from 0.1 to 3.0 mg/kg, clonal expansion was seen in both CD4+ and CD8+ blood T cells between baseline and week 6.

Patients with autoimmune disease history or receiving systemic immunosuppression were excluded from the trial. Peripheral blood for TCR sequencing was collected from all dose cohorts at baseline, on cycle 4 day 1, and on cycle 7 day 1. Samples came from an open-label, multicenter, first-in-human phase I dose-escalation trial of ivuxolimab. The trial enrolled adults with locally advanced or metastatic head and neck squamous cell, hepatocellular, melanoma or renal cell carcinoma. CD4+ and CD8+ T cells were sorted separately from peripheral blood before TCR sequencing. Genomic DNA was isolated from the sorted cells so that the TCRbeta CDR3 region could be sequenced. The immunoSEQ Assay was used for sequencing of TCRbeta CDR3 regions. This is the immuneACCESS table as TCRdb keeps it, with only in-frame sequences that have V and J called. A part of the clones is gone; compared with another copy, unresolved V genes explain less than half, and the rest is unexplained. For this sample there are about 82,000 clones; 80% to 95% appear just once. Of the sample, under 0.7% is held by the ten largest clones.

Concerning this clone: Its antigen is unknown. No clone much larger than this one lies a single base away; base qualities are absent.

The germline V gene yields MDHEN for CDR1 and SYDVKM for CDR2. Inclusive of the bounding cysteine and phenylalanine, the CDR3 is 15 residues long. Just CDR3 DNA is preserved here, 45 bases in frame from base 1. Cut back by 6 bases and 2 bases, the V and J ends lie 14 bases apart. The rearrangement joined TRBV28 to TRBJ1-3; the D gene lacks a confident call. The TCR sequence derives from an adult with an advanced solid tumor such as melanoma, head and neck, liver or kidney cancer. Sequenced material: CD4+ or CD8+ T cells sorted from blood, taken in a trial of the OX40 agonist ivuxolimab. The nucleotide sequence is TGTGCCAGCAGCCTCAGGAGGATTACTGGAAACACCATATATTTT. It codes for CASSLRRITGNTIYF.